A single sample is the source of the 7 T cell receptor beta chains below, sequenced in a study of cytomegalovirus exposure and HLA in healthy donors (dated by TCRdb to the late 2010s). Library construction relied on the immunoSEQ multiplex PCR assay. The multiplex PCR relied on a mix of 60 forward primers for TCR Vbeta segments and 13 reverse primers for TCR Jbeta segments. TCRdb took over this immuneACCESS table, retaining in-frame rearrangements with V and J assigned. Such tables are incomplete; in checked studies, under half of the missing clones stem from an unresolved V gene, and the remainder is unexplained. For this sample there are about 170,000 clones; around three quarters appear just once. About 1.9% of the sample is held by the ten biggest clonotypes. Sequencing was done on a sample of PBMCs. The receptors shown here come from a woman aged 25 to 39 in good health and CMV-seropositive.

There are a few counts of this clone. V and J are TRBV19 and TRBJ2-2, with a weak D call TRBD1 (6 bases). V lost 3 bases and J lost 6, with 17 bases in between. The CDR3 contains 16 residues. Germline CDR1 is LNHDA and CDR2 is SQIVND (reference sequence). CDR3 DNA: TGTGCCAGTAGTATTCAAGGTGGCAGGGGCGCCGGGGAGCTGTTTTTT. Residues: CASSIQGGRGAGELFF.

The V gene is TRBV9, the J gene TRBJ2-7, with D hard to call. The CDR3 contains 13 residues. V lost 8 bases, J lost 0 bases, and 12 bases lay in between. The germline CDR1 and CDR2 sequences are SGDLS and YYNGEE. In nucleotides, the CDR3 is TGTGCCAGTTCCCGGGTGAGCTCCTACGAGCAGTACTTC. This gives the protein CASSRVSSYEQYF. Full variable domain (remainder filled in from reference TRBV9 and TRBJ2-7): DSGVTQTPKHLITATGQRVTLRCSPRSGDLSVYWYQQSLDQGLQFLIQYYNGEERAKGNILERFSAQQFPDLHSELNLSSLELGDSALYFCASSRVSSYEQYFGPGTRLTVT.

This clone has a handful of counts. CDR3 in amino acids: CASSMGLTYEQYF. CDR3 in DNA: TGTGCCAGTAGTATGGGACTTACCTACGAGCAGTACTTC. This sequence joins TRBV19 and TRBJ2-7; weak D call: TRBD2 (6 bases). The germline V gene encodes CDR1 LNHDA and CDR2 SQIVND (reference sequence). V was clipped by 3 bases and J by 2 bases, with 8 bases between them. CDR3 length: 13 amino acids. Together with reference TRBV19 and TRBJ2-7, the CDR3 gives the full variable domain: DGGITQSPKYLFRKEGQNVTLSCEQNLNHDAMYWYRQDPGQGLRLIYYSQIVNDFQKGDIAEGYSVSREKKESFPLTVTSAQKNPTAFYLCASSMGLTYEQYFGPGTRLTVT.

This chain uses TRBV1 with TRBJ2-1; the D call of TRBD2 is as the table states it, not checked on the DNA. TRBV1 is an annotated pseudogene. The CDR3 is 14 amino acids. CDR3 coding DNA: TGCACCAGCAGCCAAGTACGGTGCGACAATGAGCAGTTCTTC. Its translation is CTSSQVRCDNEQFF.

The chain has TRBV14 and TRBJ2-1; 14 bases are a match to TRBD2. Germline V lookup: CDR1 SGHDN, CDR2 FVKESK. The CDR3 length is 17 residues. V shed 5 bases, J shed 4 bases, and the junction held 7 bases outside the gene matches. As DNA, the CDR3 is TGTGCCAGCAGCTCCAAAGGGACTAGCGGGAGATACAATGAGCAGTTCTTC. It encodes CASSSKGTSGRYNEQFF. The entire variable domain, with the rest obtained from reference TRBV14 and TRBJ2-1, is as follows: EAGVTQFPSHSVIEKGQTVTLRCDPISGHDNLYWYRRVMGKEIKFLLHFVKESKQDESGMPNNRFLAERTGGTYSTLKVQPAELEDSGVYFCASSSKGTSGRYNEQFFGPGTRLTVL.

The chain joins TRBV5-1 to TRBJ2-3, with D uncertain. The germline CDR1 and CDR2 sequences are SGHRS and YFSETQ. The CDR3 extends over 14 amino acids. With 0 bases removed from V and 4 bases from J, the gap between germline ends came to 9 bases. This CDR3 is CASSLGPGSDTQYF. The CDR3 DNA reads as TGCGCCAGCAGCTTGGGACCAGGATCAGATACGCAGTATTTT.

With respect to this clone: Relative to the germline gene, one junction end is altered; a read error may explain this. The CDR3 is CASSTGGSGTGTFF. The CDR3 coding sequence is TGCGCCAGCAGCACCGGGGGGTCCGGGACAGGGACGTTCTTC. The chain links TRBV5-1 to TRBJ1-2; 9 nucleotides agree with TRBD1. The CDR3 is made up of 14 amino acids. Per the germline V gene, CDR1 is SGHRS and CDR2 is YFSETQ. Complete variable domain (other parts from reference TRBV5-1 and TRBJ1-2): KAGVTQTPRYLIKTRGQQVTLSCSPISGHRSVSWYQQTPGQGLQFLFEYFSETQRNKGNFPGRFSGRQFSNSRSEMNVSTLELGDSALYLCASSTGGSGTGTFFGSGTRLTVV.